This TCR beta chain was sequenced for a study of T cells after yellow fever vaccination. This CDR3 has 12 amino acids. Germline CDR1 is MNHEY and CDR2 is SVGEGT. The V end lost 2 bases, the J end lost 1 base, and 3 bases lay between the germline ends. TCRdb reprocessed the 5' RACE reads with MiXCR, giving one entry per CDR3 protein. The repertoire has about 320,000 distinct CDR3 sequences, 3.5% to 4.5% of them found once; the top ten carry roughly a fifth. Study-level findings and limits: Repertoires sorted by FACS could include abundant clonotypes that are contaminants from the bulk population. The booster saw the reappearance of most primary-vaccination clones (more than 95% CD4, around 90% CD8).

The table lists this clonotype with many counts. Its specificity is not known. This sequence originates from a man between 18 and 35 years old who received the YFV17D yellow fever vaccine. The chain links TRBV6-2 or TRBV6-3 to TRBJ2-7; the D is unclear. Source: PBMCs, taken 15 days after the yellow fever booster vaccination. Here the CDR3 DNA reads TGTGCCAGCAGTTACGTTTCCTACGAGCAGTACTTC. Protein: CASSYVSYEQYF.